A single sample is the source of the 11 T cell receptor beta chains below, sequenced in a study of blood T cell repertoires in COVID-19. Profiled with immunoSEQ multiplex PCR; TCRdb holds only in-frame clones, not every one. The sample has 70,000 to 90,000 clones, around 67% seen once. The sequenced sample consisted of peripheral blood. The source is a human donor with acute or convalescent COVID-19. The donor label of this sample is uncertain.

The CDR3 bases are TGTGCCAGCAGCTTGGGGACTGTGCAGTTCTTC. This translates into CASSLGTVQFF. This chain joins TRBV11-2 and TRBJ2-1; perhaps TRBD2 as D (6 bases). This CDR3 is built from 11 residues. Germline CDR1 SGHAT, CDR2 FQNNGV. V gave up 3 bases and J gave up 12 bases, with 9 bases separating them.

This clone was detected only a few times. The chain recombines TRBV20-1 with TRBJ2-7; TRBD2 matches 9 bases. The trim removed 6 bases at V and 1 base at J, leaving 4 bases unmatched. This CDR3 region has 13 residues. CDR1 and CDR2 from the germline V gene are DFQATT and SNEGSKA (reference sequence). CDR3 residues: CSASSGRSYEQYF. The CDR3, as DNA: TGCAGTGCAAGTAGCGGGAGATCCTACGAGCAGTACTTC.

The rearrangement uses TRBV3-1 (or the pseudogene TRBV3-2) and TRBJ2-2; D might be TRBD1 (6 bases). V lost 6 bases, J lost 7 bases, and 21 bases lay in between. CDR3 length equals 16 residues. Germline CDR1 reads LGHDT; CDR2 reads YNNKEL (reference sequence). The CDR3 DNA reads as TGTGCCAGCAGGGCCCAAGGGACAACTGGAGGCGGGGAGCTGTTTTTT. It specifies CASRAQGTTGGGELFF.

This clone was seen once. The chain links TRBV10-1 to TRBJ2-3; D not resolved. V gave up 5 bases and J gave up 5 bases, with 8 bases separating them. This CDR3 region has 12 residues. The germline CDR1 and CDR2 sequences are WNHNN and SYGVQD (reference sequence). CDR3 coding DNA: TGCGCCAGCAGTCGCTCGGGAGATACGCAGTATTTT. As protein: CASSRSGDTQYF.

The chain has TRBV18 and TRBJ2-2; D gene unclear. CDR1 KGHSH and CDR2 LQKENI come from the germline V gene. Trimming took off 0 bases at V and 1 base at J, with 9 bases between the two ends. The CDR3 has 16 amino acids. This CDR3 reads CASSPPSMRNTGELFF. DNA for the CDR3: TGTGCCAGCTCACCACCGAGTATGCGGAACACCGGGGAGCTGTTTTTT.

In this sample, this clone turned up once. The chain joins TRBV29-1 to TRBJ1-1; a possible D gene is TRBD1 (5 bases). From germline, CDR1 is SQVTM and CDR2 ANQGSEA. The CDR3 contains 11 residues. Trimming took off 7 bases at V and 7 bases at J, with 13 bases between the two ends. The CDR3 region has the DNA TGCAGCGCTGGGTCGGGGGGTGAAGCTTTCTTT. It translates to CSAGSGGEAFF.

The chain employs TRBV9 and TRBJ1-1, with D uncertain. The CDR3 has 13 amino acids. The germline gives CDR1 SGDLS, CDR2 YYNGEE. V was pared by 4 bases and J by 3 bases, with 10 bases between. CDR3 sequence reads: CASSTRGDTEAFF. CDR3 sequence (DNA): TGTGCCAGCAGCACCAGAGGAGACACTGAAGCTTTCTTT. Using reference TRBV9 and TRBJ1-1 for the parts outside the CDR3, the full variable domain is DSGVTQTPKHLITATGQRVTLRCSPRSGDLSVYWYQQSLDQGLQFLIQYYNGEERAKGNILERFSAQQFPDLHSELNLSSLELGDSALYFCASSTRGDTEAFFGQGTRLTVV.

This clone was seen only once. DNA for the CDR3: TGTGCCAGCAGTTCGGAGGGATTGGGCTATAGCAATCAGCCCCAGCATTTT. As protein: CASSSEGLGYSNQPQHF. The chain joins TRBV28 to TRBJ1-5; D call uncertain. The germline V gene has CDR1 MDHEN and CDR2 SYDVKM. There are 17 residues in the CDR3. V was pared by 4 bases and J by 0 bases, with 16 bases between.

This chain links TRBV12-3 or TRBV12-4 with TRBJ1-1; D is ambiguous. The V end was cut by 0 bases, the J end by 5 bases, with 7 bases between. The CDR3 has 13 amino acids. CDR3 nucleotide sequence: TGTGCCAGCAGTTTAGCGGGAGGAACTGAAGCTTTCTTT. This codes for CASSLAGGTEAFF.

The rearrangement uses TRBV12-3 or TRBV12-4 and TRBJ1-1; tentative D call: TRBD1 (5 bases). Trimming left V 5 bases short and J 7 bases short, with 14 bases between. This CDR3 is 13 amino acids long. The CDR3 reads CASSATRGGEAFF. The CDR3 nucleotides are TGTGCCAGCAGTGCGACCCGCGGGGGTGAAGCTTTCTTT.

V usage is TRBV4-2 and J usage is TRBJ2-5; TRBD2 aligns across 8 bases. This CDR3 is 16 amino acids long. The V gene's germline CDR1 is LGHNA and CDR2 YNFKEQ. V gave up 0 bases and J gave up 5 bases; unmatched junction bases: 8. This CDR3 is CASSQDGSGGGETQYF. In nucleotides, the CDR3 is TGTGCCAGCAGCCAAGACGGAAGCGGGGGTGGGGAGACCCAGTACTTC.